The next 22 T cell receptor beta chains were all read from a single sample in a study of blood T cell repertoires in COVID-19. TCRdb keeps only in-frame clones here, not all; method: immunoSEQ multiplex PCR. The data hold a few hundred thousand clones, with over 85% observed a single time. Sequenced material: PBMCs or T cells enriched from blood (not recorded which). The receptors come from a woman in her forties or fifties who had been exposed to COVID-19.

The chain links TRBV5-1 to TRBJ2-1; possible D gene TRBD1, 5 bases. Germline-derived CDR1 and CDR2 are SGHRS and YFSETQ. The V end lost 2 bases, the J end lost 6 bases, and 15 bases lay between the germline ends. This CDR3 is 15 amino acids long. The CDR3 DNA reads as TGCGCCAGCAGCTTAGCGCAGGGTGTAGTCAATGAGCAGTTCTTC. Translating it yields CASSLAQGVVNEQFF.

This chain joins TRBV18 and TRBJ2-7; D may be TRBD1 (5 bases). CDR1 and CDR2 from the germline V gene are KGHSH and LQKENI. The CDR3 has 17 residues. Between the trimmed V and J ends, which lost 3 bases and 0 bases, there was a span of 18 bases. CDR3 sequence: CASSPNRQHLSSYEQYF. The CDR3 DNA reads as TGTGCCAGCTCACCTAACCGACAGCATCTGAGCTCCTACGAGCAGTACTTC.

V gene TRBV5-4 combines with J gene TRBJ1-2; the match to TRBD1 covers 12 bases. The CDR3 loop spans 19 amino acids. Germline CDR1 is SGHNT and CDR2 is YYREEE (reference sequence). The ends lost 0 bases at V and 3 bases at J; junction bases unmatched: 12. Written as DNA, the CDR3 is TGTGCCAGCAGCTTGGGTCCCGGGACAGGGGGCGGTCCCTACTATGGCTACACCTTC. This gives the protein CASSLGPGTGGGPYYGYTF.

V and J are TRBV6-1 and TRBJ2-2; tentative D call: TRBD1 (6 bases). Trimming pared 3 bases from V and 2 bases from J, leaving 10 bases between. Germline-derived CDR1 and CDR2 are MNHNS and SASEGT. This CDR3 region has 15 residues. Here the CDR3 DNA reads TGTGCCAGCAGTGACGGACAGAGAAACACCGGGGAGCTGTTTTTT. Protein: CASSDGQRNTGELFF.

V is TRBV19 and J is TRBJ1-4; the D gene is possibly TRBD1 (6 bases). Germline V gene data show CDR1 as LNHDA and CDR2 as SQIVND (reference sequence). Trimming left V 4 bases short and J 4 bases short, with 19 bases between. This CDR3 region has 17 residues. CDR3 sequence reads: CASSRGVGAQINEKLFF. The CDR3 DNA is TGTGCCAGTAGTAGGGGAGTGGGGGCGCAGATTAATGAAAAACTGTTTTTT. The variable domain in full, with the rest retrieved from reference TRBV19 and TRBJ1-4, is DGGITQSPKYLFRKEGQNVTLSCEQNLNHDAMYWYRQDPGQGLRLIYYSQIVNDFQKGDIAEGYSVSREKKESFPLTVTSAQKNPTAFYLCASSRGVGAQINEKLFFGSGTQLSVL.

This clone was seen a handful of times. This chain links TRBV9 with TRBJ1-6, with TRBD1 identical over 11 bases. This CDR3 region has 14 residues. CDR1 SGDLS and CDR2 YYNGEE come from the germline V gene. Trimming cost V 5 bases and J 9 bases; bases outside gene matches: 4. For the CDR3, the DNA is TGTGCCAGCAGAGCGGGGACAGGGGGTTCACCCCTCCACTTT. It specifies CASRAGTGGSPLHF.

The chain recombines TRBV30 with TRBJ2-7; D is possibly TRBD1 (5 bases). The CDR3 spans 13 residues. The V end was cut by 8 bases, the J end by 2 bases, with 16 bases between. Germline CDR1 is GTSNPN and CDR2 is SVGIG (reference sequence). The CDR3 nucleotides are TGTGCCGGATCCCAGGGAAATCCCTACGAGCAGTACTTC. Translating it yields CAGSQGNPYEQYF.

The chain carries TRBV4-2 and TRBJ1-4, with D uncertain. Trimming shortened V by 1 base and J by 8 bases, and 11 bases separated the two germline ends. The V gene's germline CDR1 is LGHNA and CDR2 YNFKEQ. The CDR3 length is 14 residues. As DNA, the CDR3 is TGTGCCAGCAGCCAAGGCCAGTCAGAAGAAAAACTGTTTTTT. It is translated as CASSQGQSEEKLFF.

The chain carries TRBV6-5 and TRBJ1-5; the D is unclear. The ends were cut back, 5 bases at V and 3 bases at J, with 11 bases in the middle. The CDR3 runs 14 residues. From germline, CDR1 is MNHEY and CDR2 SVGAGI. The CDR3 spells CASSTGFPNQPQHF. CDR3 in DNA: TGTGCCAGCAGTACGGGATTTCCCAATCAGCCCCAGCATTTT.

This chain connects TRBV28 to TRBJ2-2; 7 bases align to TRBD1. Germline V lookup: CDR1 MDHEN, CDR2 SYDVKM. The V gene end was trimmed by 6 bases and the J gene end by 2 bases; junction bases not matched to a gene: 3. This CDR3 spans 14 amino acids. The CDR3 loop reads CASSRQGNTGELFF. CDR3 nucleotide sequence: TGTGCCAGCAGCAGACAGGGAAACACCGGGGAGCTGTTTTTT.

The V gene is TRBV5-1, the J gene TRBJ2-1, with 7 bases aligning to TRBD1. CDR3 length: 15 amino acids. The junction had 7 bases not matched to a gene; V was cut back by 0 bases and J by 7 bases. CDR1 is SGHRS, CDR2 YFSETQ, per germline. The CDR3 bases are TGCGCCAGCAGCTTGGTAGGGACAGTTGAGAATGAGCAGTTCTTC. Residues: CASSLVGTVENEQFF.

The CDR3, as DNA: TGTGCCAGCAGCTTGTTCCGGACATCTAACACCGGGGAGCTGTTTTTT. Its protein product is CASSLFRTSNTGELFF. This rearrangement joins TRBV5-6 to TRBJ2-2; tentative D call: TRBD1 (5 bases). CDR1 and CDR2 from the germline V gene are SGHDT and YYEEEE. V lost 1 base, J lost 2 bases, and 12 bases lay in between. This CDR3 is built from 16 residues. The full variable domain, in which reference TRBV5-6 and TRBJ2-2 provide the parts outside the CDR3, is DAGVTQSPTHLIKTRGQQVTLRCSPKSGHDTVSWYQQALGQGPQFIFQYYEEEERQRGNFPDRFSGHQFPNYSSELNVNALLLGDSALYLCASSLFRTSNTGELFFGEGSRLTVL.

The rearrangement links TRBV4-1 to TRBJ2-1, with D perhaps matching TRBD2 (6 bases). The CDR3 length is 15 residues. Trimming left V 6 bases short and J 4 bases short, with 16 bases between. Germline V CDR1 and CDR2: MGHRA, YSYEKL. CDR3: CASSLAETTYNEQFF. As DNA, the CDR3 is TGCGCCAGCAGTTTAGCGGAGACAACTTACAATGAGCAGTTCTTC.

The chain joins TRBV11-2 to TRBJ2-1, with D tentatively TRBD1 (6 bases). Germline CDR1 is SGHAT and CDR2 is FQNNGV. CDR3 length: 13 amino acids. V lost 1 base, J lost 14 bases, and 15 bases lay in between. Here the CDR3 reads CASSLARTASKFF. The CDR3 DNA reads TGTGCCAGCAGCTTAGCTCGGACAGCGTCGAAGTTCTTC.

The J gene is TRBJ2-5, the V gene TRBV5-1; 7 bases are shared with TRBD1. Per the germline V gene, CDR1 is SGHRS and CDR2 is YFSETQ. Trimming at V came to 4 bases and at J to 2 bases, leaving 5 bases not matched to a gene. The CDR3 spans 14 residues. CDR3 protein: CASSPGGQQETQYF. CDR3 nucleotide sequence: TGCGCCAGCAGCCCAGGGGGACAGCAAGAGACCCAGTACTTC.

V usage is TRBV5-1 and J usage is TRBJ2-5, with 7 bases lining up with TRBD1. After removal of 3 bases from V and 5 bases from J, the junction contained 10 bases not matched to a gene. Looked up from germline, CDR1 is SGHRS and CDR2 is YFSETQ. The CDR3 loop spans 15 amino acids. CDR3 sequence (DNA): TGCGCCAGCAGCTGGGGACCACAGGGGATGGAGACCCAGTACTTC. It codes for CASSWGPQGMETQYF.

The chain joins TRBV12-3 or TRBV12-4 to TRBJ1-3; D unclear. The CDR3 is made up of 13 amino acids. Trimming left V 7 bases short and J 0 bases short, with 7 bases between. This chain's CDR3 is CASKRSSGNTIYF. In DNA, the CDR3 is TGTGCCAGCAAGAGAAGCTCTGGAAACACCATATATTTT.

The chain is built from TRBV3-1 (or the pseudogene TRBV3-2) and TRBJ1-1; D is unresolved. Germline CDR1 reads LGHDT; CDR2 reads YNNKEL (reference sequence). There are 14 residues in the CDR3. V was shortened by 3 bases and J by 0 bases, with 8 bases between the two germline ends. The DNA for the CDR3 is TGTGCCAGCAGCCATGCAGGAATGAACACTGAAGCTTTCTTT. Translation: CASSHAGMNTEAFF.

The rearrangement links TRBV5-6 to TRBJ2-7; D possibly corresponds to TRBD2 (5 bases). Germline V gives CDR1 SGHDT, CDR2 YYEEEE. V was trimmed by 1 base and J by 5 bases, leaving 13 bases between them. The CDR3 extends over 14 amino acids. CDR3 in amino acids: CASSLSGIPHEQYF. DNA of the CDR3: TGTGCCAGCAGCTTGTCGGGGATCCCCCACGAGCAGTACTTC.

The J gene is TRBJ1-1, the V gene TRBV5-1; D gene uncertain. The CDR3 is made up of 12 amino acids. Trimming removed 1 base from V and 7 bases from J, with 8 bases in between. Germline V gene sequence: CDR1 SGHRS, CDR2 YFSETQ. The CDR3 DNA reads as TGCGCCAGCAGCTTGAACAGCCATGAAGCTTTCTTT. It codes for CASSLNSHEAFF.

DNA for the CDR3: TGTGCCAGCAGCCAAGTTCAGGTTCCTTCTTCACCCCTCCACTTT. This translates into CASSQVQVPSSPLHF. The V call is TRBV3-1 (or the pseudogene TRBV3-2), the J call TRBJ1-6; D uncertain. V was shortened by 1 base and J by 9 bases, with 13 bases between the two germline ends. The CDR3 loop spans 15 amino acids. Germline V gene data show CDR1 as LGHDT and CDR2 as YNNKEL (reference sequence).

The chain links TRBV2 to TRBJ2-1; 7 nucleotides line up with TRBD2. Germline assignment: CDR1 SNHLY and CDR2 FYNNEI. The ends lost 2 bases at V and 5 bases at J; junction bases unmatched: 3. This CDR3 has 14 amino acids. The CDR3 nucleotides read TGTGCCAGCAGTGAACGGCGGGGGAACAATGAGCAGTTCTTC. It codes for CASSERRGNNEQFF. The whole variable domain, remainder taken from reference TRBV2 and TRBJ2-1, is EPEVTQTPSHQVTQMGQEVILRCVPISNHLYFYWYRQILGQKVEFLVSFYNNEISEKSEIFDDQFSVERPDGSNFTLKIRSTKLEDSAMYFCASSERRGNNEQFFGPGTRLTVL.